The sequence of this T cell receptor (beta chain) was determined in a study of cytomegalovirus exposure and HLA in healthy donors (TCRdb year 2017). Notes on the research overall: In an earlier analysis of some 550 of the donors, roughly 300 Gb of sequence data and about 110 million unique TCR beta sequences from about 190 million T cells were reported. Approximately 300 gigabases of sequencing data and roughly 81 million unique TCR sequences made up an early release that covered about 640 HLA-typed donors. Among the approximately 400 genotyped donors, around 79% belonged to the genetic ancestry cluster associated with self-reported Caucasian donors. The study aimed to test whether signatures of past pathogen exposure could be identified by cataloging public T cell receptors. The T cell repertoires of some 700 subjects were profiled by immunosequencing and related to cytomegalovirus serostatus. In addition to the first cohort of 666 subjects, a separate validation cohort of about 120 different subjects was used. The study combined high-throughput TCR immunosequencing, statistical association of individual TCRs with disease status, and machine learning to predict cytomegalovirus infection status. A later analysis re-examined previously published TCR beta repertoires from about 670 donors and added high-resolution HLA genotyping to investigate patterns of TCR occurrence. Rather than using new phenotypic data, the later analysis identified candidate immune exposures from TCR beta sequences and from how often those sequences occurred across donors. In an earlier analysis of 587 of the donors, high-throughput TCR beta sequencing was used to judge whether each TCR beta V gene segment behaved as functional or pseudogenic. Donor age, sex, ethnicity and CMV serostatus were compiled together with the repertoire data. A later genetic analysis used genome-wide SNP genotypes for about 60% of the 666 donors, treating that subset as a discovery cohort. All discovery cohort repertoires had been generated using a single sequencing platform. HLA typing included class I and class II loci at four-digit resolution. Typing coverage varied by locus: 629-630 donors for A, B, C, DRB1 and DQB1; some 520 for DQA1; around 570 for DPA1; around 490 for DPB1. A few DR-DQ haplotypes were treated as single units for association and clustering because of strong linkage in the cohort. Among 300 to 450 genotyped donors of the cohort, an average of 235,054 unique TCR beta nucleotide sequences were sequenced per donor, roughly 18% of them non-productive.

In total, 630 or so healthy bone marrow donors made up the cohort. Cohort members were all nominally healthy when sampled, although unrecorded immune exposures were likely present. The donor was CMV seronegative and was included in the group of a few hundred seronegative cohort members. Every donor gave a peripheral blood sample, and the peripheral blood mononuclear cells from that sample were used for TCR beta sequencing. Genomic DNA was extracted from the blood cell samples with the Qiagen DNeasy Blood Extraction Kit. The receptor library was made with the immunoSEQ multiplex PCR assay. For the multiplex PCR, a mixture combining 60 forward primers for TCR Vbeta segments and 13 reverse primers for TCR Jbeta segments was used. The CDR3 region of rearranged TCR beta genes was amplified from genomic DNA with a multiplex PCR assay. On the Illumina HiSeq System, the amplified TCR beta libraries were sequenced as 87-base-pair reads. The original pipeline was this. A later analysis tallied around 82 million unique TCR beta chains across the 700 or so repertoires, and approximately 12 million of those chains were shared by two or more donors. Raw reads were error-corrected and collapsed into unique sequences by a nearest-neighbor algorithm in which closely related sequences were merged to remove PCR and sequencing errors. CDR3 sequences were aligned to IMGT reference sequences to assign V, D and J gene segments. For a sequence to be retained, a match of at least six nucleotides was required to both a V gene segment and a J gene segment. A rearrangement counted as productive if the CDR3 had no stop codons and remained in frame with V and J, and every other rearrangement counted as non-productive. CDR3 was defined according to IMGT convention as the region running from the second conserved V-encoded cysteine to the conserved J-encoded phenylalanine. In an earlier analysis of approximately 590 of the donors, sequences lacking an unambiguous match to a single V gene segment were excluded. In an earlier analysis of roughly 500 of the donors, V segments were called functional above 56.7% productive rearrangements and were called segregating when the between-donor standard deviation exceeded 5%. A statistical classification framework was built to diagnose cytomegalovirus status from the catalog of TCR beta chain sequences. A later analysis assigned V and J genes by comparing TCR nucleotide sequences with IMGT/GENE-DB human TR gene sequences. The TCRdist pipeline was used in a later analysis to assign CDR3 sequences and most-parsimonious VDJ recombination scenarios. A later analysis defined each TCR beta chain by its CDR3 amino acid sequence plus V-gene family, and excluded reads lacking a unique V-gene family. A later analysis removed several hundred highly shared, low-generation-probability nucleotide sequences to deal with suspected cross-contamination and a sequencing artifact. For each public chain, a later analysis derived a clonal expansion index from normalized ranks of inferred template counts within each repertoire. Generation probabilities in a later analysis came from a VDJ recombination model fitted to out-of-frame rearrangements, and those results were checked against IGoR. Hypergeometric tests were used in a later analysis to score TCR-TCR, TCR-HLA and TCR-CMV co-occurrence, with a repertoire-size bias correction applied to the TCR pairs. In a later analysis, false discovery rates were estimated by permuting HLA or CMV assignments 20 times. A later analysis grouped co-occurring TCRs with DBSCAN, adding TCRdist sequence similarity when clustering within HLA-allele-positive subsets. Co-occurrence clustering excluded repertoires with fewer than 30,000 or more than 120,000 public chains, plus five with anomalous nucleotide sharing. TCRdb's version of the immuneACCESS table is confined to in-frame rearrangements and falls short of the full clone set. An unresolved V gene accounts for under half of the shortfall where checked; the remainder is of unknown origin. V, J and clone size reflect that table, while D and trimming were determined from the DNA. In this sample the table shows a few hundred thousand clones, roughly 80% of which occur a single time. The ten largest clones take up about 0.28% of the sample.

The table lists this clone with a few counts. Its binding antigen is unknown. Per-nucleotide qualities are absent, and no much larger clonotype sits a single base away. Beyond this particular receptor, the publication reports: The classifier was reported to diagnose cytomegalovirus status with high specificity and sensitivity in both the original cohort and the validation cohort. Around 16 rarely observed V segments, including chromosome 9 orphons, were excluded from the earlier analysis of almost 600 of the donors because counts were too low. In a later analysis, most CMV-associated TCR beta chains were found to appear HLA-restricted, with HLA associations seemingly driven largely by CMV exposure. Presence/absence analyses assumed roughly uniform sequencing depth across donors, an assumption that may not hold. Most TCR sequences were seen in very few donors, while some public TCRs were found in many individuals. Specific HLA alleles were associated with over 15,000 TCR beta sequences at a false discovery rate of 0.05 in a later analysis. A few of the identified cytomegalovirus-associated TCR beta chains were confirmed in vitro to be specific for cytomegalovirus antigens. Linkage disequilibrium might explain the correlated functional status among segregating V segments, but an unknown experimental factor could not be excluded. Only TCR beta chains were sequenced in this cohort, and the absence of alpha or paired-chain data limited detectable features. The study gave a list of roughly 150 TCR beta chains associated with cytomegalovirus. According to the authors, the approach could potentially be generalized to other disease states and immunological phenotypes. In a later analysis, HLA-associated TCR beta chains showed more clonal expansion and lower generation probabilities than non-associated chains that were equally common. A further reported finding was that TCR beta sequences accurately predicted the HLA-A and HLA-B alleles for most subjects in the first cohort. A later analysis reported that several top co-occurrence clusters appeared linked to parvovirus B19, influenza, CMV and Epstein-Barr virus. The only immune exposure information available for the cohort was CMV serostatus. Broadly in line with IMGT annotations, most TCR beta V segments showed up in productive rearrangements about 87% or about 30% of the time in an earlier analysis of 450 to 600 of the donors. In a later genetic analysis, fewer N-insertions in productive TCRs were reported among donors in an Asian-associated ancestry cluster than the roughly 700-donor mean. Because HLA typing was missing for some donors at each locus, association tests included only the typed subset. An association between a missense DCLRE1C variant and V-gene and J-gene trimming of TCR beta chains was found in a later genetic analysis and replicated in an independent cohort. Strong co-occurrence of HLA alleles, especially DR and DQ, made assigning TCR associations to individual alleles difficult. In a later analysis, the rate of TCR association differed among HLA loci, with DRB1 alleles having the most associated TCRs and HLA-C alleles having the fewest. The sequencing pipeline was judged likely to have produced a cluster of highly shared sequence variants as a technical artifact.

The sequence was collected from a girl aged 2 to 10 in good health and CMV-seronegative. The sequenced material came from PBMCs.

The CDR3 loop reads CASSYGTVSEAFF. The sequenced DNA: TGTGCCAGCAGTTACGGGACAGTTTCTGAAGCTTTCTTT. The sequence joins TRBV6-5 to TRBJ1-1, with 7 bases aligning to TRBD1. Reading from cysteine to phenylalanine, the CDR3 counts 13 amino acids. This entry keeps only the CDR3 DNA: 39 bases, framed from base 1. V trim: 2 bases; J trim: 6 bases; unmatched bases: 3. Reading the germline V gene gives CDR1 MNHEY and CDR2 SVGAGI.